The source of this T cell receptor (beta chain) is a study of regulatory T cells in long-lasting Graves disease. Study context: For a period under 3 months, newly diagnosed Graves' patients had taken antithyroid drugs.

In building TCR beta libraries, iRepertoire HTBI primers were used together with Arm-PCR of CDR3 regions. TCRdb recomputed calls from the multiplex PCR reads with MiXCR, one row per CDR3 protein. The data contain a few hundred thousand distinct CDR3 sequences, roughly a sixth of them singletons. V lost 6 bases and J 0 bases, leaving 12 bases between the germline ends. The CDR3 has 15 residues. Germline CDR1 MNHEY, CDR2 SVGEGT. Time point here: newly diagnosed GD, antithyroid drugs for less than 3 months. After RNA was extracted from PBMCs, the TCR library was made from it. In each case, Graves' disease was diagnosed per American Thyroid Association guidelines. Another study also made use of these data, one on T cells in Graves' hyperthyroidism and ophthalmopathy. That source reports: Carried out on the TCR CDR3, a first-round RT-PCR used the HTBI primer set.

Sequences were derived from peripheral blood mononuclear cells (PBMCs), sampled at new diagnosis, from a patient treated with antithyroid drugs. J is TRBJ2-4 and V is TRBV6-2 or TRBV6-3; no definite D call. The sequence was obtained from a man aged 40-49 years with Graves disease. DNA of the CDR3: TGTGCCAGCAGCCATACGACGGGAGCCAAAAACATTCAGTACTTC. It yields the protein CASSHTTGAKNIQYF.